Below are 10 T cell receptor beta chains sequenced from a single sample in a study of T cell repertoires in cytomegalovirus infection. TCRdb used MiXCR to reprocess the reads, holding one entry per CDR3 protein. The data show approximately 500,000 distinct CDR3 sequences, 33% seen once. These receptors' targets are unknown. The source was cultured PBMCs, collected from culture after CMV antigen stimulation. All receptors come from a human donor in good health (CMV status not recorded). Some clones in this sample may be carry-over from other donors' samples.

The rearrangement uses TRBV5-5 and TRBJ2-5; 7 nucleotides line up with TRBD2. Germline loops: CDR1 SGHKS, CDR2 YYEKEE (reference sequence). After removal of 0 bases from V and 2 bases from J, the junction contained 7 bases not matched to a gene. This CDR3 is 16 amino acids long. CDR3 in amino acids: CASSLAAGTLQETQYF. The DNA for the CDR3 is TGTGCCAGCAGCTTGGCAGCGGGGACTTTACAAGAGACCCAGTACTTC.

The chain has TRBV3-1 and TRBJ2-1, with 10 bases that match TRBD1. J gave up 14 bases and V 3 bases, and 4 bases lay outside the gene matches. In germline, CDR1 is LGHDT, CDR2 YNNKEL (reference sequence). CDR3 length equals 12 residues. This chain's CDR3 is CASSQGDRGKFF. The CDR3 nucleotides read TGTGCCAGCAGCCAGGGGGACAGGGGAAAGTTCTTC.

The CDR3 protein is CASFKDRERTEAFF. The CDR3 coding sequence is TGTGCCAGCTTCAAAGACAGGGAACGGACTGAAGCTTTCTTT. The rearrangement links TRBV27 to TRBJ1-1, with 7 bases matching TRBD1. Trimming removed 8 bases from V and 5 bases from J; junction bases left unmatched: 11. Germline V gene lookup returns CDR1 MNHEY and CDR2 SMNVEV (reference sequence). The CDR3 length is 14 residues.

The V and J genes are TRBV20-1 and TRBJ2-7, with 8 bases identical to TRBD2. Losses at the gene ends were 4 bases for V and 1 base for J; bases not matched to a gene: 6. Germline lookup yields CDR1 DFQATT and CDR2 SNEGSKA (reference sequence). The CDR3 runs 14 residues. CDR3 protein: CSATSGGPSYEQYF. CDR3 DNA sequence: TGCAGTGCTACAAGCGGGGGACCGTCCTACGAGCAGTACTTC.

The rearrangement links TRBV2 to TRBJ2-3; D possibly corresponds to TRBD2 (5 bases). V lost 8 bases and J 2 bases, leaving 8 bases between the germline ends. Germline CDR1 reads SNHLY; CDR2 reads FYNNEI. CDR3 length equals 12 residues. CDR3 in DNA: TGTGCCAGCGCCGGGGTCACAGATACGCAGTATTTT. Its translation: CASAGVTDTQYF.

This rearrangement joins TRBV11-1 to TRBJ2-7; maybe TRBD1 (6 bases). Germline V gene data show CDR1 as SGHAT and CDR2 as FQDESV (reference sequence). Trimming shortened V by 3 bases and J by 3 bases, and 12 bases separated the two germline ends. The CDR3 loop spans 14 amino acids. The CDR3 sequence: CASSLRGYVYEQYF. CDR3 sequence (DNA): TGTGCCAGCAGCTTGAGGGGGTACGTCTACGAGCAGTACTTC.

This clonotype appeared a few times. V usage is TRBV6-2 or TRBV6-3 and J usage is TRBJ2-1, with 7 positions matching TRBD2. CDR1 MNHEY and CDR2 SVGEGT come from the germline V gene. The CDR3 contains 15 residues. J gave up 6 bases and V 3 bases, and 8 bases lay outside the gene matches. The CDR3 coding sequence is TGTGCCAGCAGTTATGGGTCGGGAGGCCGCAATGAGCAGTTCTTC. Translation gives CASSYGSGGRNEQFF.

This clonotype has just a few counts. The rearrangement links TRBV9 to TRBJ2-3; no firm D call. Trimming took 0 bases from V and 2 from J, leaving 13 bases between them. Germline V gene sequence: CDR1 SGDLS, CDR2 YYNGEE. The CDR3 is made up of 16 amino acids. CDR3 bases: TGTGCCAGCAGCGTAGGACTCCACCTATACACAGATACGCAGTATTTT. Its protein is CASSVGLHLYTDTQYF.

The chain joins TRBV9 to TRBJ1-3; maybe TRBD1 (5 bases). From germline, CDR1 is SGDLS and CDR2 YYNGEE. This CDR3 comprises 16 residues. Trimming took off 4 bases at V and 9 bases at J, with 23 bases between the two ends. The DNA of the CDR3 is TGTGCCAGCAGCATGAGTCCGGGGGATCCGGAGGTCACCATATATTTT. Translating it yields CASSMSPGDPEVTIYF.

V gene TRBV2 combines with J gene TRBJ1-2; D may be TRBD1 (5 bases). The V end was cut by 10 bases, the J end by 5 bases, with 20 bases between. This CDR3 has 14 residues. Germline V lookup: CDR1 SNHLY, CDR2 FYNNEI. DNA of the CDR3: TGTGCCACCACAACGGCAGGGACGGTTTATGGCTACACCTTC. Translating gives CATTTAGTVYGYTF.